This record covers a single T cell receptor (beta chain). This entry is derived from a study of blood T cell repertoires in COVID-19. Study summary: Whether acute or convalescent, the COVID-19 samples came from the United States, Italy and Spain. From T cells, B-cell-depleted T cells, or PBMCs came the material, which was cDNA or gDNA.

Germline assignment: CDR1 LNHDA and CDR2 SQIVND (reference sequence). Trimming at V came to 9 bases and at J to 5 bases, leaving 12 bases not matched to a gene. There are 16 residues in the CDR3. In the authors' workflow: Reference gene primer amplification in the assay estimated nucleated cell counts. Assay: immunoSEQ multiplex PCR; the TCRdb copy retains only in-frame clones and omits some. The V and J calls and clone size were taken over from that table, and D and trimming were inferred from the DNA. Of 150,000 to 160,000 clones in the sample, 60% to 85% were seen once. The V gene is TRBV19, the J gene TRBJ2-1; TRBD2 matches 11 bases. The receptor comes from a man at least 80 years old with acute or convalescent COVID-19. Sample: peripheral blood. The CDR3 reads CASLSILAGGDNEQFF. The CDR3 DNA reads TGTGCCAGCCTCTCCATCCTAGCGGGGGGAGACAATGAGCAGTTCTTC.